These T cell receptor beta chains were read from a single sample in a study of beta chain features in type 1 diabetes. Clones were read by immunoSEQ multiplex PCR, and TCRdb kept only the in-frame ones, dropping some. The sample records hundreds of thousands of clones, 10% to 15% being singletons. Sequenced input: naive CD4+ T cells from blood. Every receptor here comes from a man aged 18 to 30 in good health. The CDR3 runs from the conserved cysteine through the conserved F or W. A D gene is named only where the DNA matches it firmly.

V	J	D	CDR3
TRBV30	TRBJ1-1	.	CAWSPYPGQSEAFF
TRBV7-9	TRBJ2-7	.	CASSLAGPSYEQYF
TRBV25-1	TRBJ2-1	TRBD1	CASSQLTGGRGDEQFF
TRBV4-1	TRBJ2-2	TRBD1	CASSPTTGFNTGELFF
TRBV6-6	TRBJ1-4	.	CASSLDLKRLFF
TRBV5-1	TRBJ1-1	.	CASSPRMTGNTEAFF
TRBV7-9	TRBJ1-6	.	CASSSDSSSYNSPLHF
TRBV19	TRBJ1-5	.	CASTQQGSVGISTQHF
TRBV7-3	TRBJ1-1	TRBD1	CASSLDRRVGTEAFF
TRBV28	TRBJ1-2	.	CASSSPAEIYGYTF
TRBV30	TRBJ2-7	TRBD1	CAWSWTGGPYEQYF
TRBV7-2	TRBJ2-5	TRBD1	CASSLVGQGFQETQYF
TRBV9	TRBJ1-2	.	CASSVGEGVTLRHGYTF